The T cell receptor (beta chain) under discussion was sequenced for a study of blood T cell repertoires in COVID-19. The wider study: Italy, Spain and the United States were the sources of the convalescent and acute COVID-19 samples. From T cells, B-cell-depleted T cells, or PBMCs came the material, which was cDNA or gDNA.

This CDR3 comprises 13 residues. V gave up 4 bases and J gave up 6 bases, with 10 bases separating them. Germline V lookup: CDR1 LNHDA, CDR2 SQIVND (reference sequence). Source study methods: Counts of nucleated cells, estimated from reference gene primer amplification, were obtained. Here immunoSEQ multiplex PCR was the method, and the copy in TCRdb shows in-frame clones only, minus some. V, J and clone size derive from that table, while D and trimming were established from the DNA sequence. The sample carries 86,000 or so clones, approximately 78% recorded once. Sequencing input: peripheral blood. The V gene is TRBV19, the J gene TRBJ2-1; tentatively, D is TRBD2 (5 bases). This clonotype was sampled from a woman aged 80 or older with acute or convalescent COVID-19. The DNA of the CDR3 is TGTGCCAGTAGTACCACTAGTACCAATGAGCAGTTCTTC. Translation: CASSTTSTNEQFF. Full variable domain (missing parts from reference TRBV19 and TRBJ2-1): DGGITQSPKYLFRKEGQNVTLSCEQNLNHDAMYWYRQDPGQGLRLIYYSQIVNDFQKGDIAEGYSVSREKKESFPLTVTSAQKNPTAFYLCASSTTSTNEQFFGPGTRLTVL.